What follows are 23 T cell receptor beta chains derived from one specimen sequenced in a study of circulating and synovial CD4+ cells in juvenile arthritis. Generated by immunoSEQ multiplex PCR, the TCRdb table keeps only in-frame clones and is missing some. Of 3,000 to 4,000 clones listed, roughly 84% are singletons. Sequencing was performed on CD4+ T cells from synovial fluid. The receptors originated from a human donor with juvenile idiopathic arthritis.

This chain connects TRBV27 to TRBJ2-1; 15 bases map to TRBD2. CDR1 is MNHEY and CDR2 is SMNVEV in the germline V gene (reference sequence). CDR3 length equals 14 residues. After removal of 4 bases from V and 11 bases from J, the junction contained 3 bases not matched to a gene. Written as DNA, the CDR3 is TGTGCCAGCAGTTCCGGACTAGCGGGAGGGAAGCAGTTCTTC. Translation: CASSSGLAGGKQFF.

This clone was observed a single time. The V gene is TRBV5-1, the J gene TRBJ2-3; TRBD2 matches 8 bases. V was clipped by 4 bases and J by 4 bases; unmatched bases: 2. CDR3 length: 13 residues. Germline CDR1 SGHRS, CDR2 YFSETQ. The CDR3 nucleotides read TGCGCCAGCAGCCCGGGACTAGCAGATACGCAGTATTTT. Its protein product is CASSPGLADTQYF.

As to this clone: A junction end diverges from the germline sequence, so it may reflect a read error. This rearrangement joins TRBV6-1 to TRBJ1-3; 7 nucleotides match TRBD1. This CDR3 spans 12 amino acids. Looked up from germline, CDR1 is MNHNS and CDR2 is SASEGT. The CDR3 bases are TGTGCCAGCAGTGACCTATTCGGGACAGCTTTTTTT. Translating it yields CASSDLFGTAFF.

The genes are TRBV27 and TRBJ1-2, with D possibly being TRBD1 (6 bases). Trimming took off 5 bases at V and 6 bases at J, with 16 bases between the two ends. The germline V gene has CDR1 MNHEY and CDR2 SMNVEV (reference sequence). This CDR3 spans 14 amino acids. The CDR3 coding sequence is TGTGCCAGCAGTCCCCGGGACATGCATAATGGCTACACCTTC. Translation: CASSPRDMHNGYTF.

The rearrangement uses TRBV27 and TRBJ1-2, with 7 bases identical to TRBD1. Germline V lookup: CDR1 MNHEY, CDR2 SMNVEV (reference sequence). This CDR3 comprises 15 residues. The V gene end was trimmed by 5 bases and the J gene end by 4 bases; junction bases not matched to a gene: 10. The CDR3 sequence: CASSPWDRLPYGYTF. CDR3 nucleotide sequence: TGTGCCAGCAGTCCTTGGGACAGACTCCCCTATGGCTACACCTTC.

The chain joins TRBV7-2 to TRBJ2-3; 8 positions agree with TRBD1. Germline assignment: CDR1 SGHTA and CDR2 FQGNSA. CDR3 length: 15 amino acids. Losses at the gene ends were 4 bases for V and 4 bases for J; bases not matched to a gene: 7. CDR3 in DNA: TGTGCCAGCAGCTCGGGACAGGACAGCCCAGATACGCAGTATTTT. It specifies CASSSGQDSPDTQYF.

The chain combines TRBV5-6 with TRBJ1-3; 7 bases agree with TRBD1. Germline CDR1 reads SGHDT; CDR2 reads YYEEEE. J was trimmed by 3 bases and V by 2 bases; bases with no gene match: 5. The CDR3 totals 15 residues. CDR3 loop: CASSFKGAGGNTIYF. CDR3 bases: TGTGCCAGCAGCTTTAAGGGGGCAGGTGGAAACACCATATATTTT.

This chain uses TRBV30 with TRBJ1-1; the D gene is possibly TRBD1 (6 bases). Germline lookup yields CDR1 GTSNPN and CDR2 SVGIG (reference sequence). The V gene lost 5 bases and the J gene lost 4 bases, with 8 bases spanning the gap. The CDR3 runs 11 residues. The DNA for the CDR3 is TGTGCCTGGCGACAGGCCACTGAAGCTTTCTTT. Residues: CAWRQATEAFF.

The chain has TRBV10-1 and TRBJ2-5; D is perhaps TRBD2 (6 bases). The CDR3 has 14 amino acids. Per germline, CDR1 WNHNN and CDR2 SYGVQD (reference sequence). V lost 0 bases, J lost 2 bases, and 7 bases lay in between. In nucleotides, the CDR3 is TGCGCCAGCAGTGAGTCCGGGGGACAAGAGACCCAGTACTTC. Protein: CASSESGGQETQYF.

The CDR3 sequence is CASSRGGVGNTIYF. CDR3 in DNA: TGTGCCAGCAGTCGCGGCGGAGTAGGAAACACCATATATTTT. The chain is built from TRBV27 and TRBJ1-3; no clear D. The CDR3 has 14 amino acids. V lost 5 bases and J lost 4, with 12 bases in between. Germline CDR1 MNHEY, CDR2 SMNVEV (reference sequence).

The rearrangement joins TRBV6-5 to TRBJ1-5; 10 bases fit TRBD1. The germline gives CDR1 MNHEY, CDR2 SVGAGI. V lost 6 bases to trimming and J lost 4 bases; unmatched junction nucleotides: 6. This CDR3 contains 15 residues. In nucleotides, the CDR3 is TGTGCCAGCAGCCCTGGACAGGGGGTAAATCAGCCCCAGCATTTT. Protein product: CASSPGQGVNQPQHF.

The V and J genes are TRBV30 and TRBJ1-6; the D is unclear. Germline values: CDR1 GTSNPN, CDR2 SVGIG (reference sequence). Trimming pared 0 bases from V and 11 bases from J, leaving 8 bases between. The CDR3 length is 12 residues. The CDR3, as DNA: TGTGCCTGGAGTGTACCCACAACACCCCTCCACTTT. It is translated as CAWSVPTTPLHF.

The chain combines TRBV28 with TRBJ1-5; 9 nucleotides line up with TRBD1. Germline V CDR1 and CDR2: MDHEN, SYDVKM. The CDR3 length is 14 residues. V gave up 6 bases and J gave up 7 bases; unmatched junction bases: 7. As DNA, the CDR3 is TGTGCCAGCAGAACCGGGACAGGGTTACAGCCCCAGCATTTT. Its protein is CASRTGTGLQPQHF.

The chain links TRBV11-2 to TRBJ2-1, with TRBD2 identical over 12 bases. After removal of 5 bases from V and 5 bases from J, the junction contained 4 bases not matched to a gene. Germline CDR1 and CDR2: SGHAT and FQNNGV. The CDR3 runs to 15 residues. The CDR3 nucleotides read TGTGCCAGCAGCCCCCGGACTAGCGGGAACAATGAGCAGTTCTTC. Its translation is CASSPRTSGNNEQFF.

The V gene is TRBV11-1, the J gene TRBJ2-3, with 8 bases lining up with TRBD2. Germline V gives CDR1 SGHAT, CDR2 FQDESV (reference sequence). The CDR3 totals 14 residues. The V segment lost 3 bases and the J segment 5 bases; nucleotides outside the gene matches: 4. CDR3: CASSFSGAGDTQYF. Written as DNA, the CDR3 is TGTGCCAGCAGCTTTAGCGGGGCGGGAGATACGCAGTATTTT.

V gene TRBV5-6 combines with J gene TRBJ2-7; 8 bases align to TRBD1. This CDR3 region has 15 residues. Trimming cost V 1 base and J 5 bases; bases outside gene matches: 8. Germline CDR1 SGHDT, CDR2 YYEEEE. The CDR3 sequence is CASSLWTGRLNEQYF. Written as DNA, the CDR3 is TGTGCCAGCAGCTTGTGGACAGGGCGACTTAACGAGCAGTACTTC.

The J gene is TRBJ2-2, the V gene TRBV5-1, with D possibly being TRBD1 (6 bases). This CDR3 has 19 residues. Germline values: CDR1 SGHRS, CDR2 YFSETQ. Deletions cut 1 base from V and 0 bases from J, with 19 bases between. The CDR3 bases are TGCGCCAGCAGCTTGATCGGTTTGGGGACAACGTCGAACACCGGGGAGCTGTTTTTT. Amino acid sequence: CASSLIGLGTTSNTGELFF.

V gene TRBV27 combines with J gene TRBJ2-3; tentatively, D is TRBD2 (6 bases). Trimming took 8 bases from V and 9 from J, leaving 15 bases between them. Germline V gene data show CDR1 as MNHEY and CDR2 as SMNVEV (reference sequence). The CDR3 runs 12 residues. DNA of the CDR3: TGTGCCAGCGGGACTTGGGGCAGGACGCAGTATTTT. Its protein product is CASGTWGRTQYF.

This sequence joins TRBV18 and TRBJ2-7; TRBD1 matches 7 bases. The CDR3 runs to 14 residues. Germline V gives CDR1 KGHSH, CDR2 LQKENI. V shed 3 bases, J shed 4 bases, and the junction held 6 bases outside the gene matches. The DNA for the CDR3 is TGTGCCAGCTCACCCGGACAGGCTGGTTACGAGCAGTACTTC. Protein sequence: CASSPGQAGYEQYF.

J is TRBJ1-1 and V is TRBV30, with D uncertain. Germline V CDR1 and CDR2: GTSNPN, SVGIG (reference sequence). V lost 3 bases, J lost 1 base, and 6 bases lay in between. The CDR3 is 12 residues long. The CDR3 DNA follows: TGTGCCTGGAGAGCGGGGAACACTGAAGCTTTCTTT. This codes for CAWRAGNTEAFF.

The chain has TRBV9 and TRBJ1-1; 8 bases are shared with TRBD1. The CDR3 has 14 residues. Germline lookup yields CDR1 SGDLS and CDR2 YYNGEE. The ends lost 0 bases at V and 6 bases at J; junction bases unmatched: 4. The CDR3 DNA follows: TGTGCCAGCAGCGTAGCCCCAGGGGGCCCTGAAGCTTTCTTT. It encodes CASSVAPGGPEAFF.

V usage is TRBV5-4 and J usage is TRBJ2-6; 9 bases map to TRBD2. CDR3 size: 19 residues. Germline values: CDR1 SGHNT, CDR2 YYREEE (reference sequence). V lost 4 bases and J lost 4; bases outside the gene matches: 15. CDR3 amino acids: CASSLAGGRADSGANVLTF. Here the CDR3 DNA reads TGTGCCAGCAGCCTTGCGGGCGGGAGGGCCGATTCCGGGGCCAACGTCCTGACTTTC. The full variable domain, with the rest looked up from reference TRBV5-4 and TRBJ2-6, is ETGVTQSPTHLIKTRGQQVTLRCSSQSGHNTVSWYQQALGQGPQFIFQYYREEENGRGNFPPRFSGLQFPNYSSELNVNALELDDSALYLCASSLAGGRADSGANVLTFGAGSRLTVL.

V gene TRBV4-2 combines with J gene TRBJ1-2; 7 bases are shared with TRBD1. Trimming at V came to 0 bases and at J to 8 bases, leaving 3 bases not matched to a gene. The CDR3 length is 13 residues. Germline loops: CDR1 LGHNA, CDR2 YNFKEQ. The CDR3 spells CASSQDLGGGYTF. In nucleotides, the CDR3 is TGTGCCAGCAGCCAAGATTTAGGGGGCGGCTACACCTTC.